This T cell receptor (beta chain) was recovered during a study of T cell responses to AZD1222 COVID-19 vaccine. The length of the CDR3 is 14 residues. V dropped 0 bases and J dropped 6; count of bases not matched to a gene: 1. The germline CDR1 and CDR2 sequences are SGHTA and FQGNSA. Sequenced by immunoSEQ multiplex PCR; TCRdb stores in-frame clones only, minus some. Of 250,000 to 300,000 clones listed, around 92% are singletons. Points on this clone: The target antigen is unknown.

Combined were second doses at about 4 or about 12 weeks. General observations from the study: There were repertoire samples only from the period after the peak T cell response. Donors were chiefly white British, with a greater number of females, and clonal diversity was perhaps underestimated.

The genes are TRBV7-2 and TRBJ2-2, with 7 bases aligning to TRBD1. This sequence originates from an adult who received the AZD1222 COVID-19 vaccine. Source: peripheral blood, taken 28 days after the second AZD1222 dose. The CDR3 DNA is TGTGCCAGCAGCTTAGCACAGGGGCCCGGGGAGCTGTTTTTT. It specifies CASSLAQGPGELFF. The complete variable domain, with remaining parts taken from reference TRBV7-2 and TRBJ2-2, reads GAGVSQSPSNKVTEKGKDVELRCDPISGHTALYWYRQSLGQGLEFLIYFQGNSAPDKSGLPSDRFSAERTGGSVSTLTIQRTQQEDSAVYLCASSLAQGPGELFFGEGSRLTVL.